This section outlines one T cell receptor beta chain sequence together with its context. Antigen: not known. Sample treatment: oral pan-JAK inhibitor, 5-10 mg twice daily. In alopecia areata patients, both lesional scalp punch biopsies and peripheral blood were collected. After isolation, RNA underwent reverse transcription to generate cDNA as the sequencing template. The repertoire was sequenced with immunoSEQ multiplex PCR; TCRdb's copy has only in-frame clones and lacks some. The data hold 150,000 to 200,000 clones, with around 59% observed a single time. The germline V gene has CDR1 SQVTM and CDR2 ANQGSEA. The CDR3 totals 13 residues. Trimming at V came to 3 bases and at J to 6 bases, leaving 4 bases not matched to a gene. The data stem from a study of CD8+ T cells in alopecia areata. Background on the study: Oral tofacitinib (5 to 10 mg twice daily) was administered to treated patients. Tofacitinib was given for 6 to 18 months, then stopped for 6 months.

Broader study findings: Clonality in the scalp and expanded CD8+ clones ranked among the top 100 were significantly decreased by tofacitinib.

The rearrangement joins TRBV29-1 to TRBJ1-2; 10 bases are a match to TRBD1. This clonotype was sampled from a human donor with alopecia areata. This material consisted of CD4+ T cells sorted from blood, taken at week 24, from a patient treated with tofacitinib. CDR3 sequence (DNA): TGCAGCGTTGAGGGGACAGGGGCAGATGGCTACACCTTC. Residues: CSVEGTGADGYTF.